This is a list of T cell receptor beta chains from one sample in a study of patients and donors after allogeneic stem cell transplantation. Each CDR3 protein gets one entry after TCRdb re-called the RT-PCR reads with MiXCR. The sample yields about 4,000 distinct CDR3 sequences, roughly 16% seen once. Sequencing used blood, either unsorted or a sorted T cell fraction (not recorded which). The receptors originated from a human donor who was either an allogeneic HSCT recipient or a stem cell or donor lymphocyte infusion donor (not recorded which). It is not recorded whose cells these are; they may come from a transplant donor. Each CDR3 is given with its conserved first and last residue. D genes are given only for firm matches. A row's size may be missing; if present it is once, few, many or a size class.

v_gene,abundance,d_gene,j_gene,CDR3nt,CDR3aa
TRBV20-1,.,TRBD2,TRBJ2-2,TGCAGTGCTGCTGGACTAGCGGGAGGGAACACCGGGGAGCTGTTTTTT,CSAAGLAGGNTGELFF
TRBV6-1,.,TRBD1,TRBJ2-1,TGTGCCAGCAGTGCTTGGACAGGGCAGTTCTTC,CASSAWTGQFF
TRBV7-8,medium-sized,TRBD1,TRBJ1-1,TGTGCCAGCAGCTTAGGGACAGGGAACACTGAAGCTTTCTTT,CASSLGTGNTEAFF
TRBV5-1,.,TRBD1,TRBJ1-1,TGCGCCAGCAGCCCCGACAGGGGGCGGACTGAAGCTTTCTTT,CASSPDRGRTEAFF
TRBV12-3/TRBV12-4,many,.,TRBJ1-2,TGTGCCAGCAGTACAGGGTCGGGATCCTATGGCTACACCTTC,CASSTGSGSYGYTF
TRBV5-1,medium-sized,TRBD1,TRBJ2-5,TGCGCCAGCAGCCCTGGACAGGGGAGGGGGACCCAGTACTTC,CASSPGQGRGTQYF
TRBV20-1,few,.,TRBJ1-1,TGCAGTGCTAGAGGCCGGTCTGACACTGAAGCTTTCTTT,CSARGRSDTEAFF
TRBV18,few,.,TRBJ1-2,TGTGCCAGCTCGCCCCAACAGGTCTCTAACTATGGCTACACCTTC,CASSPQQVSNYGYTF
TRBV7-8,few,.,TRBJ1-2,TGTGCCAGCAGCCCCGGGGCAAGGGGCCGGAGCTATGGCTACACCTTC,CASSPGARGRSYGYTF
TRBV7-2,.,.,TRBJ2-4,TGTGCCAGCAGCTTAGGTGGGGGCAAAAACATTCAGTACTTC,CASSLGGGKNIQYF
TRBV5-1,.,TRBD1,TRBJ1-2,TGCGCCAGCAGCTTGGCTTCCGTCGACAGGGGGCCTTATGGCTACACCTTC,CASSLASVDRGPYGYTF
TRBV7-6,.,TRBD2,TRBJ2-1,TGTGCCAGCAGCCCGGCGGGGGGGCTAGATGAGCAGTTCTTC,CASSPAGGLDEQFF
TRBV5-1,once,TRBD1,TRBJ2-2,TGCGCCAGCAGTCGGGACAGGGTTAACACCGGGGAGCTGTTTTTT,CASSRDRVNTGELFF
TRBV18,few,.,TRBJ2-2,TGTGCCAGCAGGACAGAGAACACCGGGGAGCTGTTTTTT,CASRTENTGELFF
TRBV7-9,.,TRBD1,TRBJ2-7,TGTGCCAGCAGCTTACGACAGGGCGGCGAGCAGTACTTC,CASSLRQGGEQYF
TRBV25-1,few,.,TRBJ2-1,TGTGCCAGCAGTGAATTGGAGGGGGATGAGCAGTTCTTC,CASSELEGDEQFF
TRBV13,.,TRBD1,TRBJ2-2,TGTGCCAGCAGCTTATACAGGGGGCTTGGCGGGGAGCTGTTTTTT,CASSLYRGLGGELFF
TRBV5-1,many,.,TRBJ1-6,TGCGCCAGCTGCACAGATAACTCCTATAATTCACCCCTCCACTTT,CASCTDNSYNSPLHF
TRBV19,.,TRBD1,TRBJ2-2,TGTGCCAGTAGGTCCGGGACAGCGAACACCGGGGAGCTGTTTTTT,CASRSGTANTGELFF
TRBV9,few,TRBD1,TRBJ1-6,TGTGCCAGCAGCGCCAGACAGGGATTGTCACCCCTCCACTTT,CASSARQGLSPLHF
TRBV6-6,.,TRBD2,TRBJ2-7,TGTGCCAGCAGTCAACTAGCGGGGGGCCCCTACGAGCAGTACTTC,CASSQLAGGPYEQYF
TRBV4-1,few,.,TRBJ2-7,TGCGCCAGCAGCCAAGACTGGACAGTCCGCTACGAGCAGTACTTC,CASSQDWTVRYEQYF
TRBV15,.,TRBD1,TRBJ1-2,TGTGCCACCAGCAGAGAGCAGGGGGCTGGCTACACCTTC,CATSREQGAGYTF
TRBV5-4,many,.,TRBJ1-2,TGTGCCAGCAGCTCTGACAGGTTCTATGGCTACACCTTC,CASSSDRFYGYTF
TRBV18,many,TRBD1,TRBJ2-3,TGTGCCAGCTCACCACCGGGACAGGGCTCCCGCACAGATACGCAGTATTTT,CASSPPGQGSRTDTQYF
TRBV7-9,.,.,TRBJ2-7,TGTGCCAGCAGCAACAGGGTTTACGAGCAGTACTTC,CASSNRVYEQYF
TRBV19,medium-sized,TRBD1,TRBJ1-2,TGTGCCAGTAGTCCCGGGACAGGGGCCGAGGGCTACACCTTC,CASSPGTGAEGYTF
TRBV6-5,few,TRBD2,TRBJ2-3,TGTGCCAGCAGTCAAACGGGCGGGAGGTTACATTTT,CASSQTGGRLHF
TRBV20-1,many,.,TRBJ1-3,TGCAGTGCTACTTTACAGACTCCCTCTGGAAACACCATATATTTT,CSATLQTPSGNTIYF
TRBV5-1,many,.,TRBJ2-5,TGCGCCAGCAGCTTGGCCTTGGGTGAGACCCAGTACTTC,CASSLALGETQYF
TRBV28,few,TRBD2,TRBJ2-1,TGTGCCAGCTCCGGACTAGCGGGAGCAGTTCGGGGGGATGAGCAGTTCTTC,CASSGLAGAVRGDEQFF
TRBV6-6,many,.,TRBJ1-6,TGTGCCAGCAGCTGGAGGGGAGGGAATTCACCCCTCCACTTT,CASSWRGGNSPLHF
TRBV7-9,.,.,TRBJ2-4,TGTGCCAGCAGCTTCGGGACTACAGGGAACATTCAGTACTTC,CASSFGTTGNIQYF
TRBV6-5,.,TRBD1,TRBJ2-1,TGTGCCAGCAGCCGACGGGGACAGGGTGGCACCTACAATGAGCAGTTCTTC,CASSRRGQGGTYNEQFF
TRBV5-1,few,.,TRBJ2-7,TGCGCCAGCAGCTTGGGGCTTTTTGGTGGCGAGCAGTACTTC,CASSLGLFGGEQYF
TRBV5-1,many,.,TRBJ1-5,TGCGCCAGCAGCTTGGATGCGGGGGTGGGGACCCAGCATTTT,CASSLDAGVGTQHF
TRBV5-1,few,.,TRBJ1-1,TGCGCCAGCAGCTTGGTGCCAACAGGGATAAGCACTGAAGCTTTCTTT,CASSLVPTGISTEAFF
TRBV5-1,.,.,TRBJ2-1,TGCGCCAGCAGCCCAGGGCTCCGGTCGTACAATGAGCAGTTCTTC,CASSPGLRSYNEQFF
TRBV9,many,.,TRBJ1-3,TGTGCCAGCAGCGTCCTCGGGCATGCCATATATTTT,CASSVLGHAIYF
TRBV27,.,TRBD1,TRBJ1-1,TGTGCCAGCAGTTTAAGGACAGGGGTAGGGAACACTGAAGCTTTCTTT,CASSLRTGVGNTEAFF
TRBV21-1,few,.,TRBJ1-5,TGTGCCAGCAGCAAAGCGCAAAGACAGGGTCAGCCCCAGCATTTT,CASSKAQRQGQPQHF
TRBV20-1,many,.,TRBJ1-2,TGCAGTGCTAGTGGGGGAGGCTATGGCTACACCTTC,CSASGGGYGYTF
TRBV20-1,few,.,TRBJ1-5,TGCAGTGCTAGAGATGCCCAGGGTCATAGCAATCAGCCCCAGCATTTT,CSARDAQGHSNQPQHF
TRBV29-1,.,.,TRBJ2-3,TGCAGCGTTGTTGGGGGATCCACAGATACGCAGTATTTT,CSVVGGSTDTQYF
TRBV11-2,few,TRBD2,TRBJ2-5,TGTGCCAGCAGCTTAGTGCCTAGCGGGGACCAGTACTTC,CASSLVPSGDQYF
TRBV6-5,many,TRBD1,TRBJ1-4,TGTGCCAGCACCCTCAGGACAGGGACTAATGAAAAACTGTTTTTT,CASTLRTGTNEKLFF
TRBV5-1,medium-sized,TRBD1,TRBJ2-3,TGCGCCAGCAGCTTGACAGGGGGCCCAGATACGCAGTATTTT,CASSLTGGPDTQYF
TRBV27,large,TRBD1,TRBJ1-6,TGTGCCAGCAGTTCAGGGGGCGTTAATTCACCCCTCCACTTT,CASSSGGVNSPLHF
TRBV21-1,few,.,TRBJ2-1,TGTGCCAGCAGCAAAGACGGAGCGGGAGGTCGATCCTACAATGAGCAGTTCTTC,CASSKDGAGGRSYNEQFF
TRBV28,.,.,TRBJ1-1,TGTGCCAGCAGTTTGCCGACAGTCATGAACACTGAAGCTTTCTTT,CASSLPTVMNTEAFF
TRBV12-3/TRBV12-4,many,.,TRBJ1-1,TGTGCCAGCAGCCCTAGGGCCCTTGAAGCTTTCTTT,CASSPRALEAFF
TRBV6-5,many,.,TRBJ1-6,TGTGCCAGCAGTTACGAGAGCTCCTATAATTCACCCCTCCACTTT,CASSYESSYNSPLHF
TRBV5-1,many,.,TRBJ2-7,TGCGCCAGCAGCTTGGGGGGCGTTCTTTCCTACGAGCAGTACTTC,CASSLGGVLSYEQYF
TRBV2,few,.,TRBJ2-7,TGTGCCAGCAGGAACTTCTACGAGCAGTACTTC,CASRNFYEQYF